The 31 T cell receptor beta chains presented below share a single source sample, sequenced in a study of cytomegalovirus exposure and HLA in healthy donors (TCRdb year 2017). The library was produced with the immunoSEQ multiplex PCR assay. A mixture of 60 forward primers for TCR Vbeta segments and 13 reverse primers for TCR Jbeta segments was used in the multiplex PCR. Sourced from immuneACCESS, this table was stored by TCRdb with only in-frame sequences that have V and J called. A share of the clones is absent; for the studies checked, an unresolved V gene accounts for under half, and the remainder has no known explanation. Counted in this sample were 100,000 to 150,000 clones; about 80% of them appeared once. The ten largest clonotypes hold roughly 4.2% of the sample. Material for sequencing was PBMCs. These receptors were obtained from a middle-aged woman in good health and CMV-seronegative.

Only a few counts were recorded for this clone. The chain links TRBV27 to TRBJ2-7; 7 bases align to TRBD1. This CDR3 has 15 residues. Trimming took 6 bases from V and 3 from J; bases not matched to a gene: 11. Germline V gene data show CDR1 as MNHEY and CDR2 as SMNVEV (reference sequence). CDR3 protein: CASSHPRDRIYEQYF. The DNA for the CDR3 is TGTGCCAGCAGCCACCCCCGGGACAGAATCTACGAGCAGTACTTC.

J is TRBJ1-6 and V is TRBV9; possible D gene TRBD1, 6 bases. CDR3 length equals 17 residues. Germline V lookup: CDR1 SGDLS, CDR2 YYNGEE. The V end was cut by 0 bases, the J end by 2 bases, with 12 bases between. Written as DNA, the CDR3 is TGTGCCAGCAGCGTAGGAGGGGGAGAAACCTATAATTCACCCCTCCACTTT. Translated, it gives CASSVGGGETYNSPLHF.

This clone has more than one count but fewer than ten. This chain uses TRBV27 with TRBJ1-2, with 7 bases lining up with TRBD1. CDR3 length equals 14 residues. The J segment lost 2 bases and the V segment lost 5 bases, leaving 5 bases of the junction unmatched. Germline V gene sequence: CDR1 MNHEY, CDR2 SMNVEV (reference sequence). The CDR3 region is CASSPRTGNYGYTF. The CDR3 DNA is TGTGCCAGCAGTCCCCGGACAGGAAACTATGGCTACACCTTC.

The chain recombines TRBV4-2 with TRBJ2-7, with TRBD2 matching over 11 bases. The CDR3 is made up of 17 amino acids. V shed 0 bases and J 1 base; nucleotides not matched to a gene: 5. In germline, CDR1 is LGHNA, CDR2 YNFKEQ. The CDR3 nucleotides read TGTGCCAGCAGCCAAGATTGGCTAGCGGGGGGTTCCTACGAGCAGTACTTC. Its protein is CASSQDWLAGGSYEQYF.

This clone was counted a single time. Other DNA sequences in the sample encode the same CDR3. This chain connects TRBV29-1 to TRBJ2-7; 7 nucleotides agree with TRBD1. There are 12 residues in the CDR3. Germline V gene data show CDR1 as SQVTM and CDR2 as ANQGSEA. V shed 3 bases and J 2 bases; nucleotides not matched to a gene: 1. In nucleotides, the CDR3 is TGCAGCGTTGAGGGGACAGCCTACGAGCAGTACTTC. Residues: CSVEGTAYEQYF.

This chain uses TRBV19 with TRBJ2-6; possibly TRBD1 for D (6 bases). V was pared by 4 bases and J by 4 bases, with 11 bases between. This CDR3 is built from 15 residues. CDR1 is LNHDA, CDR2 SQIVND, per germline (reference sequence). The CDR3 loop reads CASSRTGFGANVLTF. DNA of the CDR3: TGTGCCAGTAGTAGAACAGGGTTCGGGGCCAACGTCCTGACTTTC.

This chain uses TRBV4-1 with TRBJ1-2; possible D gene TRBD1, 5 bases. The V gene lost 1 base and the J gene lost 7 bases, with 7 bases spanning the gap. CDR3 size: 12 residues. The germline CDR1 and CDR2 sequences are MGHRA and YSYEKL. DNA of the CDR3: TGCGCCAGCAGCCAAGCAGGGTTTGGCTACACCTTC. Its protein product is CASSQAGFGYTF.

This clone was observed a single time. V usage is TRBV4-3 and J usage is TRBJ2-1; the D gene is possibly TRBD2 (6 bases). Deletions cut 1 base from V and 5 bases from J, with 15 bases between. This CDR3 comprises 16 residues. Germline V gene data show CDR1 as LGHNA and CDR2 as YSLEER. CDR3 nucleotide sequence: TGCGCCAGCAGCCAAGGTTTCAGGACTACCGACAATGAGCAGTTCTTC. Amino acid sequence: CASSQGFRTTDNEQFF.

V gene TRBV7-9 combines with J gene TRBJ1-1, with 8 bases lining up with TRBD1. With V trimmed by 4 bases and J by 4 bases, 8 bases remained unmatched. Germline lookup yields CDR1 SEHNR and CDR2 FQNEAQ (reference sequence). The CDR3 is made up of 15 amino acids. CDR3 DNA sequence: TGTGCCAGCAGCTCGAGGGACAGGTTTGGCACTGAAGCTTTCTTT. Translation gives CASSSRDRFGTEAFF.

The genes are TRBV7-8 and TRBJ2-2, with D tentatively TRBD1 (5 bases). The germline V gene has CDR1 SGHVS and CDR2 FQNEAQ. The CDR3 length is 14 residues. Trimming left V 3 bases short and J 1 base short, with 6 bases between. In nucleotides, the CDR3 is TGTGCCAGCAGCTTGACAGAGAACACCGGGGAGCTGTTTTTT. This translates into CASSLTENTGELFF.

The rearrangement joins TRBV18 to TRBJ2-7; D possibly corresponds to TRBD2 (6 bases). Between the trimmed V and J ends, which lost 3 bases and 4 bases, there was a span of 16 bases. The CDR3 loop spans 15 amino acids. In germline, CDR1 is KGHSH, CDR2 LQKENI. For the CDR3, the DNA is TGTGCCAGCTCACCCGTGAGGGGAGGCTTGTACGAGCAGTACTTC. Its protein is CASSPVRGGLYEQYF. The full variable domain, with the rest looked up from reference TRBV18 and TRBJ2-7, is NAGVMQNPRHLVRRRGQEARLRCSPMKGHSHVYWYRQLPEEGLKFMVYLQKENIIDESGMPKERFSAEFPKEGPSILRIQQVVRGDSAAYFCASSPVRGGLYEQYFGPGTRLTVT.

This clone was detected only once. The V call is TRBV9, the J call TRBJ2-3; perhaps TRBD2 as D (5 bases). CDR3 length: 15 residues. V was clipped by 4 bases and J by 2 bases, with 14 bases between them. Per the germline V gene, CDR1 is SGDLS and CDR2 is YYNGEE. The CDR3 DNA reads TGTGCCAGCAGCAACGGGGTCGTGGACACAGATACGCAGTATTTT. Encoded protein: CASSNGVVDTDTQYF.

This chain links TRBV6-1 with TRBJ1-5; 10 bases align to TRBD1. This CDR3 is built from 14 residues. Germline CDR1 and CDR2: MNHNS and SASEGT. V lost 6 bases, J lost 2 bases, and 1 base stayed unmatched. CDR3 DNA: TGTGCCAGCAGGGGGACAGGGGGCAATCAGCCCCAGCATTTT. Its protein is CASRGTGGNQPQHF.

The V and J genes are TRBV19 and TRBJ2-7; no clear D. The germline V gene encodes CDR1 LNHDA and CDR2 SQIVND (reference sequence). Deletions cut 1 base from V and 0 bases from J, with 10 bases between. The CDR3 is 15 amino acids. The CDR3 here is CASSIGVGLSYEQYF. The CDR3 DNA reads as TGTGCCAGTAGTATAGGAGTGGGCCTCTCCTACGAGCAGTACTTC.

This clone appeared a single time. A read error may account for a junction end that differs from germline. The rearrangement links TRBV7-9 to TRBJ1-1, with a tentative D call TRBD1 (6 bases). The CDR3 has 15 residues. CDR1 SEHNR and CDR2 FQNEAQ come from the germline V gene (reference sequence). Written as DNA, the CDR3 is TGTCCCAGCAGCTTAGAGTCAGGGGCGCGGACTGAAGCTTTCTTT. It codes for CPSSLESGARTEAFF. Full variable domain (rest looked up from reference TRBV7-9 and TRBJ1-1): DTGVSQNPRHKITKRGQNVTFRCDPISEHNRLYWYRQTLGQGPEFLTYFQNEAQLEKSRLLSDRFSAERPKGSFSTLEIQRTEQGDSAMYLCPSSLESGARTEAFFGQGTRLTVV.

The chain couples TRBV29-1 to TRBJ1-1; tentatively, D is TRBD1 (6 bases). The CDR3 consists of 13 residues. V lost 7 bases, J lost 5 bases, and 17 bases lay in between. The germline V gene encodes CDR1 SQVTM and CDR2 ANQGSEA. The CDR3 here is CSAPQGGGTEAFF. The CDR3 region has the DNA TGCAGCGCTCCACAGGGCGGTGGGACTGAAGCTTTCTTT. The full variable domain, in which reference TRBV29-1 and TRBJ1-1 provide the parts outside the CDR3, is SAVISQKPSRDICQRGTSLTIQCQVDSQVTMMFWYRQQPGQSLTLIATANQGSEATYESGFVIDKFPISRPNLTFSTLTVSNMSPEDSSIYLCSAPQGGGTEAFFGQGTRLTVV.

The CDR3 reads CASSLVGDYLSDTQYF. CDR3 nucleotides: TGCGCCAGCAGCTTGGTCGGGGACTACCTTTCAGATACGCAGTATTTT. J is TRBJ2-3 and V is TRBV5-1; TRBD2 matches 7 bases. Germline lookup yields CDR1 SGHRS and CDR2 YFSETQ. CDR3 length: 16 residues. J lost 4 bases, V lost 0 bases, and 8 bases had no gene match.

The chain is built from TRBV7-2 and TRBJ2-7, with TRBD2 identical over 13 bases. The junction had 9 bases not matched to a gene; V was cut back by 4 bases and J by 6 bases. There are 16 residues in the CDR3. The germline CDR1 and CDR2 sequences are SGHTA and FQGNSA. The CDR3 is CASSYTSGRGSREQYF. The CDR3 DNA sequence: TGTGCCAGCAGCTATACTAGCGGGAGGGGGAGTCGCGAGCAGTACTTC.

V and J are TRBV19 and TRBJ1-6; 7 positions match TRBD1. This CDR3 is 14 amino acids long. The J segment lost 7 bases and the V segment lost 10 bases, leaving 10 bases of the junction unmatched. Germline values: CDR1 LNHDA, CDR2 SQIVND (reference sequence). The CDR3, as DNA: TGTGCCACCCATTCGGGACAGACAAATTCACCCCTCCACTTT. Its protein product is CATHSGQTNSPLHF. Supplemented by reference TRBV19 and TRBJ1-6, the full variable domain reads DGGITQSPKYLFRKEGQNVTLSCEQNLNHDAMYWYRQDPGQGLRLIYYSQIVNDFQKGDIAEGYSVSREKKESFPLTVTSAQKNPTAFYLCATHSGQTNSPLHFGNGTRLTVT.

The chain combines TRBV4-2 with TRBJ2-5, with 12 bases identical to TRBD1. In germline, CDR1 is LGHNA, CDR2 YNFKEQ. The CDR3 is made up of 18 amino acids. Unmatched junction bases numbered 9, after V lost 0 bases and J lost 4 bases. CDR3 in amino acids: CASSQEGGDRGRRETQYF. The DNA for the CDR3 is TGTGCCAGCAGCCAAGAAGGCGGGGACAGGGGGCGACGAGAGACCCAGTACTTC.

The rearrangement joins TRBV5-8 to TRBJ1-5, with D possibly being TRBD1 (5 bases). The CDR3 runs to 17 residues. Per germline, CDR1 SGHTS and CDR2 YDEGEE. Trimming shortened V by 1 base and J by 6 bases, and 20 bases separated the two germline ends. CDR3 sequence (DNA): TGTGCCAGCAGCTTGACCTTTAGGGCCGGGGGGAGTCAGCCCCAGCATTTT. Protein sequence: CASSLTFRAGGSQPQHF.

This sequence joins TRBV9 and TRBJ2-5; no definite D call. Germline CDR1 is SGDLS and CDR2 is YYNGEE. CDR3 size: 14 residues. The V end lost 0 bases, the J end lost 4 bases, and 10 bases lay between the germline ends. The CDR3 sequence is CASSVGSRSETQYF. DNA of the CDR3: TGTGCCAGCAGCGTAGGGTCTAGATCAGAGACCCAGTACTTC.

The chain links TRBV6-1 to TRBJ2-7, with a possible D match to TRBD1 (7 bases). This CDR3 is built from 15 residues. Looked up from germline, CDR1 is MNHNS and CDR2 is SASEGT. Trimming cost V 4 bases and J 2 bases, with 15 bases left between them. The CDR3 protein is CASSASQGGTYEQYF. The CDR3 DNA sequence: TGTGCCAGCAGTGCGTCTCAGGGGGGCACCTACGAGCAGTACTTC.

V gene TRBV5-1 combines with J gene TRBJ2-2; 8 positions agree with TRBD1. This CDR3 has 13 amino acids. With V trimmed by 6 bases and J by 5 bases, 3 bases remained unmatched. Germline CDR1 is SGHRS and CDR2 is YFSETQ. The CDR3 here is CASNRQGTGELFF. Written as DNA, the CDR3 is TGCGCCAGCAACCGACAGGGGACCGGGGAGCTGTTTTTT. Full variable domain (rest looked up from reference TRBV5-1 and TRBJ2-2): KAGVTQTPRYLIKTRGQQVTLSCSPISGHRSVSWYQQTPGQGLQFLFEYFSETQRNKGNFPGRFSGRQFSNSRSEMNVSTLELGDSALYLCASNRQGTGELFFGEGSRLTVL.

Regarding this clone: Other DNA sequences within the sample encode an identical CDR3. CDR3 in DNA: TGTGCCAGCAGCGGGACAGGGGGCAATCAGCCCCAGCATTTT. Its translation is CASSGTGGNQPQHF. This chain uses TRBV6-1 with TRBJ1-5; 10 bases line up with TRBD1. This CDR3 is built from 14 residues. Germline V gene sequence: CDR1 MNHNS, CDR2 SASEGT. The J segment lost 2 bases and the V segment lost 6 bases, leaving 1 base of the junction unmatched.

This clone was observed once. The CDR3 nucleotides are TGTGCCAGCAGTGGAGGACAGGGGGCCGAGCAGTACTTC. Amino acid sequence: CASSGGQGAEQYF. This chain connects TRBV2 to TRBJ2-7; 11 bases align to TRBD1. Trimming removed 4 bases from V and 6 bases from J; junction bases left unmatched: 2. CDR3 length equals 13 residues. Looked up from germline, CDR1 is SNHLY and CDR2 is FYNNEI.

The chain employs TRBV13 and TRBJ2-1, with D perhaps matching TRBD1 (5 bases). Germline CDR1 and CDR2: PRHDT and FYEKMQ (reference sequence). The CDR3 is 12 amino acids. The V end lost 2 bases, the J end lost 8 bases, and 7 bases lay between the germline ends. This chain's CDR3 is CASSLQGHEQFF. The CDR3 bases are TGTGCCAGCAGCTTACAGGGCCATGAGCAGTTCTTC.

This chain connects TRBV29-1 to TRBJ1-1; D remains ambiguous. CDR3 length: 15 amino acids. Germline CDR1 SQVTM, CDR2 ANQGSEA. Trimming pared 4 bases from V and 1 base from J, leaving 16 bases between. CDR3 sequence: CSVAPRVSGNTEAFF. The CDR3 region has the DNA TGCAGCGTTGCCCCGAGAGTTTCCGGGAACACTGAAGCTTTCTTT.

V usage is TRBV9 and J usage is TRBJ2-1; 12 nucleotides line up with TRBD2. V was pared by 1 base and J by 7 bases, with 0 bases of the junction left unmatched. The CDR3 has 14 amino acids. Germline assignment: CDR1 SGDLS and CDR2 YYNGEE. This CDR3 is CASSVTSGGNEQFF. The CDR3 region has the DNA TGTGCCAGCAGCGTAACTAGCGGGGGGAATGAGCAGTTCTTC.

V usage is TRBV6-6 and J usage is TRBJ2-5; D not certain. The J call is in doubt because the DNA end fits TRBJ2-7 better. CDR3 length equals 13 residues. CDR1 and CDR2 (germline): MNHNY, SVGAGI (reference sequence). Written as DNA, the CDR3 is TGTGCCAGCAGTTACTCGGCGGAAAACGAGCAGTACTTC. Protein: CASSYSAENEQYF.

CDR3 loop: CASSDLRQGIPLHF. The CDR3 nucleotides read TGTGCCAGCAGTGATCTCCGCCAGGGGATTCCCCTCCACTTT. The gene calls are TRBV2 and TRBJ1-6, with a tentative D call TRBD1 (6 bases). The germline V gene has CDR1 SNHLY and CDR2 FYNNEI. This CDR3 is built from 14 residues. Trimming removed 3 bases from V and 13 bases from J, with 16 bases in between. The variable domain in full, completed from reference TRBV2 and TRBJ1-6, reads EPEVTQTPSHQVTQMGQEVILRCVPISNHLYFYWYRQILGQKVEFLVSFYNNEISEKSEIFDDQFSVERPDGSNFTLKIRSTKLEDSAMYFCASSDLRQGIPLHFGNGTRLTVT.